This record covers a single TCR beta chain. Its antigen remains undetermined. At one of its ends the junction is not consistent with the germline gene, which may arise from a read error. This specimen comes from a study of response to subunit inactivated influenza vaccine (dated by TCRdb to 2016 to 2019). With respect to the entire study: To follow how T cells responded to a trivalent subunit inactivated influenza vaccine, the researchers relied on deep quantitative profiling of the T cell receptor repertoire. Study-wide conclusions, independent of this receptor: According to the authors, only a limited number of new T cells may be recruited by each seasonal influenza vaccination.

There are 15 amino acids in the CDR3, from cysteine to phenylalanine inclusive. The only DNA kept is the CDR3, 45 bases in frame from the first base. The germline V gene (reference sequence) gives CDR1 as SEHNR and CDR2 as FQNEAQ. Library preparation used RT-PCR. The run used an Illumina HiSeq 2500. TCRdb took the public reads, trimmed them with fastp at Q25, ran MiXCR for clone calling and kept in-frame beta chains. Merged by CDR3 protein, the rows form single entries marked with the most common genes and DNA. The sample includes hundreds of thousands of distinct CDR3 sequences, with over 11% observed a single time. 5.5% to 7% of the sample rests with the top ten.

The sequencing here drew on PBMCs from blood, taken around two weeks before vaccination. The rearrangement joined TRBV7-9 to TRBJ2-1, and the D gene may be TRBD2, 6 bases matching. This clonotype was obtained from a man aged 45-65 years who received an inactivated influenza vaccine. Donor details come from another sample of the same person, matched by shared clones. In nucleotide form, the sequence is TGTGCCAGCAGCCTGGGACTTCTTATTGACAATGAGCAGATCTTC. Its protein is CASSLGLLIDNEQIF.